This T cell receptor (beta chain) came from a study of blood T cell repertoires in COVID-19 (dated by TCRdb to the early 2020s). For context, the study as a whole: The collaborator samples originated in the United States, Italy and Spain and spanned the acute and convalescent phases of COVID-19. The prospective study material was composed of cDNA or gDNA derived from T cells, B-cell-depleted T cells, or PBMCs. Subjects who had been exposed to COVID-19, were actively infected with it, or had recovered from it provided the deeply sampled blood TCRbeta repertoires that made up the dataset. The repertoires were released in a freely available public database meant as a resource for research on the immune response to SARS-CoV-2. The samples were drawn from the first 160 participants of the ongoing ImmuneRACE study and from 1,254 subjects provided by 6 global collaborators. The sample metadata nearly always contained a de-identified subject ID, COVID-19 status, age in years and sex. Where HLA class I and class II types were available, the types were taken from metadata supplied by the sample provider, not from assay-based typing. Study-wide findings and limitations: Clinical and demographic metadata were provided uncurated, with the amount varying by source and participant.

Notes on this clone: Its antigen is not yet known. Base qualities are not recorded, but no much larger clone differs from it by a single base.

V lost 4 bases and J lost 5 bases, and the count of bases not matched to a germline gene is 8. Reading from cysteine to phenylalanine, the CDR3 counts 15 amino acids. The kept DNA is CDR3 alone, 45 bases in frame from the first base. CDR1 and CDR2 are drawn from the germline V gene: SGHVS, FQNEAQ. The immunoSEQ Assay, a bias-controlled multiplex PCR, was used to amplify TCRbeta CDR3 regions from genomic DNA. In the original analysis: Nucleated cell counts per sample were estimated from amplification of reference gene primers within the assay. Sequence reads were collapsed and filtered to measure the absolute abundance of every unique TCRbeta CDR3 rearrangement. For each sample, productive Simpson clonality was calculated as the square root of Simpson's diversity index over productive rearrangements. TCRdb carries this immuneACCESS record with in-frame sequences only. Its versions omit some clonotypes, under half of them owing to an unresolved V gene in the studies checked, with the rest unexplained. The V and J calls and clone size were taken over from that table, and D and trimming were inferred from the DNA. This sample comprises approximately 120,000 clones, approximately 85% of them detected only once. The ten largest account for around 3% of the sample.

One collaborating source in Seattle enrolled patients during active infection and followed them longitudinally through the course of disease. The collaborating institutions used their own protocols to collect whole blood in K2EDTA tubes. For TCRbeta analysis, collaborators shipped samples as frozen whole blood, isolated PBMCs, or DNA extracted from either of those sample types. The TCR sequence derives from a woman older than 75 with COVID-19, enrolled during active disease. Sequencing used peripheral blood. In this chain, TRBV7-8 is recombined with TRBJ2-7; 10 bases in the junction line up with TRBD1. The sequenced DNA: TGTGCCAGCAGCTCCCGGGGACAGGGGTTGAACGAGCAGTACTTC. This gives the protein CASSSRGQGLNEQYF.